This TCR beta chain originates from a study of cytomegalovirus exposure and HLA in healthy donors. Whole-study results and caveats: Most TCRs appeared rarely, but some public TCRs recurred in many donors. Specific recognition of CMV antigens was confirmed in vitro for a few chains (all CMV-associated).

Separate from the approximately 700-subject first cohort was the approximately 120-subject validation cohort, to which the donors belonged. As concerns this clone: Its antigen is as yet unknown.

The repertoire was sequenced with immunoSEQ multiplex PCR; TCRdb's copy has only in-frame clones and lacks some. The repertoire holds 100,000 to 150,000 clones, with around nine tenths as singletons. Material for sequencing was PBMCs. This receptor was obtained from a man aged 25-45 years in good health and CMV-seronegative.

CDR3 nucleotide sequence: TGTGCCAGCAGTTTTGGGACAGGGAACTATGGCTACACCTTC. Its protein is CASSFGTGNYGYTF. The rearrangement joins TRBV27 to TRBJ1-2, with 9 bases identical to TRBD1. Germline V gives CDR1 MNHEY, CDR2 SMNVEV (reference sequence). This CDR3 region has 14 residues. The V and J ends lost 3 bases and 2 bases, in that order; junction bases with no gene match: 1.